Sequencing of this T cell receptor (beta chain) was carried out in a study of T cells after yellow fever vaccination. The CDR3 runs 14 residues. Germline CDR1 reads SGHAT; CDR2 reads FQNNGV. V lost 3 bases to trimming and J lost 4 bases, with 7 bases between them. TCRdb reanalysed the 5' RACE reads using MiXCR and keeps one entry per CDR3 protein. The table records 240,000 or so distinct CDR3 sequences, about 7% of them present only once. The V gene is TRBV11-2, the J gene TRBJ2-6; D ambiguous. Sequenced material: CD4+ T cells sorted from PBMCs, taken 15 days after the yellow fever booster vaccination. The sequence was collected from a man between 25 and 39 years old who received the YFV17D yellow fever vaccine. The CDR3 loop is CASSFGSGANVLTF. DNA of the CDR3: TGTGCCAGCAGCTTTGGATCCGGGGCCAACGTCCTGACTTTC.